This is a list of T cell receptor beta chains from one sample in a study of shared clonotypes between healthy human individuals. Method: immunoSEQ multiplex PCR; TCRdb's copy keeps in-frame clones and lacks some. The sample contains 1.4 million to 1.5 million clones, roughly 96% of which appear only once. Sequencing was performed on naive CD4+ T cells sorted from blood. These receptors were obtained from a young man in good health. Each CDR3 is given with its conserved first and last residue. A D gene is named only where the DNA matches it firmly. Size tells how often a clone was seen (once, few, many) or the class of an expanded clone, and some rows leave it out.

TRBD1	-	TRBV15	TRBJ2-2	CATSTRQGTTGELFF	TGTGCCACCAGCACAAGACAGGGTACCACCGGGGAGCTGTTTTTT
-	-	TRBV5-1	TRBJ2-7	CASSLADGYEQYF	TGCGCCAGCAGCTTGGCCGATGGATACGAGCAGTACTTC
-	-	TRBV7-6	TRBJ2-5	CASSSGRTQETQYF	TGTGCCAGCAGCTCCGGGCGAACCCAAGAGACCCAGTACTTC
-	-	TRBV11-2	TRBJ1-5	CASRSSNQPQHF	TGTGCCAGCAGATCCAGCAATCAGCCCCAGCATTTT
-	-	TRBV7-9	TRBJ2-1	CASSSGPTGYNEQFF	TGTGCCAGCAGTTCCGGGCCGACAGGATACAATGAGCAGTTCTTC
TRBD2	once	TRBV27	TRBJ2-1	CASTPGTSGVNEQFF	TGTGCCAGCACCCCCGGGACTAGCGGGGTCAATGAGCAGTTCTTC
TRBD2	-	TRBV11-3	TRBJ2-2	CASSFGDWGSGRSSGELFF	TGTGCCAGCAGCTTCGGGGATTGGGGTAGCGGGAGATCTTCCGGGGAGCTGTTTTTT
-	once	TRBV2	TRBJ2-5	CASSEVVKTQYF	TGTGCCAGCAGTGAAGTGGTGAAGACCCAGTACTTC
TRBD1	once	TRBV5-5	TRBJ2-7	CASSLATGGYEQYF	TGTGCCAGCAGCTTGGCTACAGGGGGCTACGAGCAGTACTTC
-	-	TRBV5-4	TRBJ1-2	CASSGRGLDGYTF	TGTGCCAGCAGCGGACGCGGCCTTGATGGCTACACCTTC
-	-	TRBV5-5	TRBJ2-2	CASSIVSELAVGELFF	TGTGCCAGCAGCATAGTGTCTGAGTTGGCGGTCGGGGAGCTGTTTTTT
-	-	TRBV5-1	TRBJ2-7	CASSFAGRSEQYF	TGCGCCAGCAGCTTCGCGGGAAGAAGCGAGCAGTACTTC
-	once	TRBV7-2	TRBJ2-3	CASSLTTDTPQYF	TGTGCCAGCAGCTTAACGACAGACACCCCGCAGTATTTT
TRBD1	-	TRBV5-1	TRBJ2-3	CASSLVGGADTQYF	TGCGCCAGCAGCTTGGTAGGGGGCGCGGATACGCAGTATTTT
-	-	TRBV2	TRBJ1-2	CASKVRLLSGTNYGYTF	TGTGCCAGCAAAGTTAGGCTCCTTTCGGGAACTAACTATGGCTACACCTTC
-	-	TRBV6-6	TRBJ2-1	CASSYSGSGGNEQFF	TGTGCCAGCAGTTACTCCGGGTCCGGGGGCAATGAGCAGTTCTTC
-	-	TRBV10-3	TRBJ1-2	CAISESAGYGYTF	TGTGCCATCAGTGAGTCCGCAGGATATGGCTACACCTTC